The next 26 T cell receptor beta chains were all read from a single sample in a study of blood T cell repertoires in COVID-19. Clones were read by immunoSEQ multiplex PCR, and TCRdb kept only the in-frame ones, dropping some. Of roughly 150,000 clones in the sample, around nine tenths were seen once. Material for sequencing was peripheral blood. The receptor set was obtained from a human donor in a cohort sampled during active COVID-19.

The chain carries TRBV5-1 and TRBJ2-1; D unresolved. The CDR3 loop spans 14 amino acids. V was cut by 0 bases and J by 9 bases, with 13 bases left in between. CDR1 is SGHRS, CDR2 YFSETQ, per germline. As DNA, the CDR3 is TGCGCCAGCAGCTTGGCACGGGTCGACGGTGAGCAGTTCTTC. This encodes CASSLARVDGEQFF.

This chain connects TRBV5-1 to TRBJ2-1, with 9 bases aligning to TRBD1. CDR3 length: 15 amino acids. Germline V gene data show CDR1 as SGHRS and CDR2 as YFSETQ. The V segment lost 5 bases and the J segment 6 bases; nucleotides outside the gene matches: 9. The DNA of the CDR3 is TGCGCCAGCAGAGACCCGGGACAGGGTATCAATGAGCAGTTCTTC. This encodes CASRDPGQGINEQFF.

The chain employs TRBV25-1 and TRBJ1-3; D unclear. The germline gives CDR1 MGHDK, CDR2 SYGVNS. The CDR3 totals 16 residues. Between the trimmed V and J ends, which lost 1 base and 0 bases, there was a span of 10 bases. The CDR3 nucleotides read TGTGCCAGCAGTGAATTCGGTCGAGGCTCTGGAAACACCATATATTTT. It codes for CASSEFGRGSGNTIYF. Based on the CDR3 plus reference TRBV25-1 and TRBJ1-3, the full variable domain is EADIYQTPRYLVIGTGKKITLECSQTMGHDKMYWYQQDPGMELHLIHYSYGVNSTEKGDLSSESTVSRIRTEHFPLTLESARPSHTSQYLCASSEFGRGSGNTIYFGEGSWLTVV.

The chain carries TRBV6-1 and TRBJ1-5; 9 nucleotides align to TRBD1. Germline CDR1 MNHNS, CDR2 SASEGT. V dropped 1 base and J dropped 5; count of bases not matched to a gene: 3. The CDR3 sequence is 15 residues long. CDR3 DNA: TGTGCCAGCAGTGAAGGAGACAGGGGGTATCAGCCCCAGCATTTT. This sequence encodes CASSEGDRGYQPQHF.

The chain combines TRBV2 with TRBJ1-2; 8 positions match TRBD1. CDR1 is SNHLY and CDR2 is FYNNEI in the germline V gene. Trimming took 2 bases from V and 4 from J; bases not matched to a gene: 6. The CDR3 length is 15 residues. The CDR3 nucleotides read TGTGCCAGCAGTGAAATGGCAGGGGGCGGCTATGGCTACACCTTC. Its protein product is CASSEMAGGGYGYTF. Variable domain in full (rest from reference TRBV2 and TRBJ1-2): EPEVTQTPSHQVTQMGQEVILRCVPISNHLYFYWYRQILGQKVEFLVSFYNNEISEKSEIFDDQFSVERPDGSNFTLKIRSTKLEDSAMYFCASSEMAGGGYGYTFGSGTRLTVV.

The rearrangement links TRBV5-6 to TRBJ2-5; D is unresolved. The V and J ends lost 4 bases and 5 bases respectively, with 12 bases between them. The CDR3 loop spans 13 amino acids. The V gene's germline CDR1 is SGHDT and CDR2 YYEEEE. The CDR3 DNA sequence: TGTGCCAGCAGCGTTAGCTGGCGGGAGACCCAGTACTTC. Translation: CASSVSWRETQYF.

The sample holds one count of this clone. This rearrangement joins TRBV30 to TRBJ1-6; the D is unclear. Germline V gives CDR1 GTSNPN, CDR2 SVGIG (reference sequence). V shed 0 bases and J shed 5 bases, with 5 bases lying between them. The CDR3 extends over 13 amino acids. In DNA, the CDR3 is TGTGCCTGGAGTGTAGAGAATAATTCACCCCTCCACTTT. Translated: CAWSVENNSPLHF. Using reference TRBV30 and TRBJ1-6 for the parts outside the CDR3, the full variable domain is SQTIHQWPATLVQPVGSPLSLECTVEGTSNPNLYWYRQAAGRGLQLLFYSVGIGQISSEVPQNLSASRPQDRQFILSSKKLLLSDSGFYLCAWSVENNSPLHFGNGTRLTVT.

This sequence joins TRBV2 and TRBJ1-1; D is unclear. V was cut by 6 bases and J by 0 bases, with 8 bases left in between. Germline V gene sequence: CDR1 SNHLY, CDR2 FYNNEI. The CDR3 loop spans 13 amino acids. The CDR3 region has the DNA TGTGCCAGCAGGGGCACCCTGAACACTGAAGCTTTCTTT. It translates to CASRGTLNTEAFF.

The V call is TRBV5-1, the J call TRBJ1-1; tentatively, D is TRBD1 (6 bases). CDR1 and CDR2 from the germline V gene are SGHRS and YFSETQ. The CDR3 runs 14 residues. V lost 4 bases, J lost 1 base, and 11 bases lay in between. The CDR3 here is CASSLGGWNTEAFF. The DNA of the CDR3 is TGCGCCAGCAGCCTTGGGGGCTGGAACACTGAAGCTTTCTTT.

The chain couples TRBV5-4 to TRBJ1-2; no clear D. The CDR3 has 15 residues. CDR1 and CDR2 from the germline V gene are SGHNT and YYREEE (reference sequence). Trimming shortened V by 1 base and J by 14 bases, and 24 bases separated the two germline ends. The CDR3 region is CASSLFEYASGSVTF. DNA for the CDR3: TGTGCCAGCAGCTTGTTCGAGTATGCGTCCGGGAGTGTGACCTTC.

The CDR3 DNA follows: TGTGCCAGTAGTTTCGGTGCAGGTCAAGAGACCCAGTACTTC. The encoded protein is CASSFGAGQETQYF. The gene calls are TRBV19 and TRBJ2-5; no definite D call. This CDR3 comprises 14 residues. CDR1 LNHDA and CDR2 SQIVND come from the germline V gene (reference sequence). Trimming pared 5 bases from V and 2 bases from J, leaving 12 bases between.

CDR3 protein: CASSLVVKYEQYF. The DNA of the CDR3 is TGTGCCAGCAGCTTAGTTGTCAAATACGAGCAGTACTTC. The chain joins TRBV7-2 to TRBJ2-7, with D hard to call. This CDR3 has 13 residues. Trimming cost V 1 base and J 4 bases, with 8 bases left between them. CDR1 and CDR2 (germline): SGHTA, FQGNSA.

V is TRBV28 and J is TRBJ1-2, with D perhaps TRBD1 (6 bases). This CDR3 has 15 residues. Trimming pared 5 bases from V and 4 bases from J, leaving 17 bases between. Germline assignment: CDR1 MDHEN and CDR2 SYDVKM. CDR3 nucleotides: TGTGCCAGCAGTCCCGCGGGGGCGGTCGGCTATGGCTACACCTTC. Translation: CASSPAGAVGYGYTF.

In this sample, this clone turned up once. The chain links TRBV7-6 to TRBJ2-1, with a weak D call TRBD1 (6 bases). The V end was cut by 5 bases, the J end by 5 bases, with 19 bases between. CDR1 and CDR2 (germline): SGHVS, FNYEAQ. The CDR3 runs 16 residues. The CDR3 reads CASSLQGSSYNNEQFF. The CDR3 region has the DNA TGTGCCAGCAGCCTACAGGGTAGTTCTTATAACAATGAGCAGTTCTTC.

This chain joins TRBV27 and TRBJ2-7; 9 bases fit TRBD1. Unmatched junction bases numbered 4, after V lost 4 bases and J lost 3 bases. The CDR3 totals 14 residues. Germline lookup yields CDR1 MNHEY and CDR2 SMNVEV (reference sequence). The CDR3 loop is CASSSPDRGYEQYF. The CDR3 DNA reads TGTGCCAGCAGTTCACCGGACAGGGGCTACGAGCAGTACTTC.

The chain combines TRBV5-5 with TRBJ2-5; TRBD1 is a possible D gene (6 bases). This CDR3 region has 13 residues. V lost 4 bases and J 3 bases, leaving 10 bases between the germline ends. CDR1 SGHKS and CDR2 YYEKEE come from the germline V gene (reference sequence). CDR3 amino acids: CASSPDSKETQYF. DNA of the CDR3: TGTGCCAGCAGCCCGGACAGTAAAGAGACCCAGTACTTC.

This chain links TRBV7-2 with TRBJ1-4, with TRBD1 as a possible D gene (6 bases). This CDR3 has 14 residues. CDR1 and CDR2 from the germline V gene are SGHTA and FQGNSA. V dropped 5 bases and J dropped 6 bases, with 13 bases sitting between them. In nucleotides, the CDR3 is TGTGCCAGCAGCCTGGGGGCGGTGGATGAAAAACTGTTTTTT. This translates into CASSLGAVDEKLFF.

The CDR3 spells CASSYLTGNTEAFF. CDR3 bases: TGTGCCAGCAGCTACCTAACAGGGAACACTGAAGCTTTCTTT. The chain uses TRBV11-3 and TRBJ1-1; the D gene is possibly TRBD1 (5 bases). Trimming took off 4 bases at V and 1 base at J, with 10 bases between the two ends. The germline gives CDR1 SGHNT, CDR2 YENEEA. The CDR3 spans 14 residues.

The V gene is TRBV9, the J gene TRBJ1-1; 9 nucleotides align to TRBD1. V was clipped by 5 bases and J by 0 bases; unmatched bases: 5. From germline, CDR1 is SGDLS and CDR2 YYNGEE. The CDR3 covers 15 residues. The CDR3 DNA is TGTGCCAGCAGAAGGGGACAGGGAATGAACACTGAAGCTTTCTTT. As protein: CASRRGQGMNTEAFF.

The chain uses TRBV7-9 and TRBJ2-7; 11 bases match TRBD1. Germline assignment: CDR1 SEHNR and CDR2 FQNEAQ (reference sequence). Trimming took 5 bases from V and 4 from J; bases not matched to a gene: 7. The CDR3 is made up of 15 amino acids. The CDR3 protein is CASSRTGGSQYEQYF. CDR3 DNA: TGTGCCAGCAGCCGGACAGGGGGCTCGCAATACGAGCAGTACTTC.

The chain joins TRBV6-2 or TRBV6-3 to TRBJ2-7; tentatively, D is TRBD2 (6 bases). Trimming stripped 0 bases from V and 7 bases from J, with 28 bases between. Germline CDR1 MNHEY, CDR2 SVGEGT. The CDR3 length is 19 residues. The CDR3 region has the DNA TGTGCCAGCAGTTACTCGAGCGGACCACCCGGGACTCCCGACCTGGAGCAGTACTTC. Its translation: CASSYSSGPPGTPDLEQYF.

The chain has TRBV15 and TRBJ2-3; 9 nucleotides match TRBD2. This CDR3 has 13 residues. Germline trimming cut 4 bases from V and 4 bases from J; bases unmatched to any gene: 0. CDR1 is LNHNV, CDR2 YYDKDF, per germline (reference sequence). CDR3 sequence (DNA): TGTGCCACCAGCAAGCGGGAGGCAGATACGCAGTATTTT. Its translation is CATSKREADTQYF.

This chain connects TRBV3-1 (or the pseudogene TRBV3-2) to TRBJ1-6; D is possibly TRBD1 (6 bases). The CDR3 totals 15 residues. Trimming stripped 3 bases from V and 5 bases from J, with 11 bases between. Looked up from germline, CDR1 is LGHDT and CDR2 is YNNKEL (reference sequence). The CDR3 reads CASSQGRGNNSPLHF. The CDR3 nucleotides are TGTGCCAGCAGCCAGGGCAGGGGAAATAATTCACCCCTCCACTTT.

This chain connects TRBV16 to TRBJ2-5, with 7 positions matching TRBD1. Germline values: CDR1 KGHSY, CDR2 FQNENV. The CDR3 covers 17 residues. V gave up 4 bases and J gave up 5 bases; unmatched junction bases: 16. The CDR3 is CASSPTLDRVVGETQYF. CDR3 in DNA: TGTGCCAGCAGCCCAACACTCGACAGGGTAGTTGGTGAGACCCAGTACTTC.

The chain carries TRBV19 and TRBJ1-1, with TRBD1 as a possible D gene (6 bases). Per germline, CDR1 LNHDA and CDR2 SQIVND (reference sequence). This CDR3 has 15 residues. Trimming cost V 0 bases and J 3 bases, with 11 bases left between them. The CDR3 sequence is CASSIDRQVYTEAFF. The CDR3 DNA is TGTGCCAGTAGTATAGACAGACAGGTTTACACTGAAGCTTTCTTT.

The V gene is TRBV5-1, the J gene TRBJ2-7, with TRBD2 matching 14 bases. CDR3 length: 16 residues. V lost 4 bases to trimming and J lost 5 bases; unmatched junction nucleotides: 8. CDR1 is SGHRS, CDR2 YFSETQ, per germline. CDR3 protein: CASSPGTSGSVNEQYF. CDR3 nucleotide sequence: TGCGCCAGCAGCCCCGGGACTAGCGGGAGTGTGAACGAGCAGTACTTC.